This is a list of T cell receptor beta chains from one sample in a study of blood T cell repertoires in COVID-19. Using immunoSEQ multiplex PCR, the repertoire was profiled, and TCRdb retains in-frame clones only, with some absent. The data show 250,000 to 300,000 clones, with roughly 86% seen just once and roughly 10% held by the top ten. Sample: peripheral blood. Source of these receptors: a woman aged 25 to 39 with COVID-19, enrolled during active disease. Each CDR3 is given with its conserved first and last residue. Each record gives: clone size, J gene, V gene, CDR3 protein. Not all rows give a size; the values are once, few, many and, for expanded clones, a class.

once,TRBJ2-5,TRBV4-1,CASSPGQTQETQYF
once,TRBJ2-5,TRBV24-1,CATSDSLAGVGETQYF
-,TRBJ1-3,TRBV6-6,CASSPDRDRAVDGNTIYF
-,TRBJ2-3,TRBV7-3,CASSPWTSGSKNTQYF
-,TRBJ2-7,TRBV6-4,CACSTGQSPSYEQYF
few,TRBJ2-7,TRBV27,CASSLLQNLRPYEQYF
-,TRBJ2-7,TRBV19,CASSIVSGRSYEQYF
-,TRBJ2-7,TRBV6-5,CASQRSLYEQYF
-,TRBJ2-7,TRBV4-3,CASSQGGGQSYEQYF
-,TRBJ2-7,TRBV19,CASSTGLAGGTHSYEQYF
-,TRBJ2-7,TRBV2,CASTREAGVNYEQYF
-,TRBJ2-6,TRBV5-1,CASSLVGPGANVLTF
-,TRBJ1-2,TRBV18,CASSRYRGGYTF
once,TRBJ1-5,TRBV19,CASSMESRSNQPQHF
-,TRBJ2-3,TRBV14,CASSQGDRMADTQYF
few,TRBJ1-1,TRBV6-6,CASTRDRRNTEAFF
few,TRBJ2-5,TRBV27,CASRSRRDFEETQYF
-,TRBJ2-1,TRBV9,CASSPRLSRGTANEQFF
-,TRBJ1-6,TRBV27,CASSTGTVLHF
-,TRBJ2-1,TRBV7-3,CASSPGLAGDNEQFF
-,TRBJ2-7,TRBV3-1/TRBV3-2,CASSQGAWGNFYEQYF
few,TRBJ1-2,TRBV5-1,CASLQTPGQGDGYTF
-,TRBJ2-1,TRBV15,CATSRDPNSYNEQFF
-,TRBJ1-2,TRBV27,CASSPTGDYGYTF
-,TRBJ2-3,TRBV27,CASSLLDRGLDTQYF
-,TRBJ2-2,TRBV28,CASSLSRGVGELFF
-,TRBJ2-2,TRBV27,CASNSGLNTGELFF
-,TRBJ2-2,TRBV20-1,CSASGLAGTNTGELFF
-,TRBJ1-2,TRBV28,CASSTPVGSYGYTF
-,TRBJ2-3,TRBV27,CASSPRLAGVEDTQYF
-,TRBJ1-4,TRBV27,CASIHHPGQGPLETNEKLFF
-,TRBJ1-1,TRBV6-6,CASTVQQGAAFF
-,TRBJ1-1,TRBV6-5,CASSPQGVRTEAFF
-,TRBJ2-1,TRBV7-9,CASSPVANYYNEQFF
-,TRBJ2-7,TRBV6-6,CASSYSIGQDRVIRYF
-,TRBJ1-5,TRBV5-6,CASSLGGTGDNQPQHF
-,TRBJ2-1,TRBV19,CASSYPGLAGVEQFF
-,TRBJ2-7,TRBV30,CAWDLGAGGSYEQYF
-,TRBJ2-1,TRBV6-5,CASSYSGSNEQFF
-,TRBJ1-2,TRBV5-4,CASTDRGQSYGYTF
-,TRBJ2-7,TRBV4-1,CASSPGPTSGSYEQYF
-,TRBJ2-6,TRBV28,CASSRTVAGANVLTF
-,TRBJ1-1,TRBV10-3,CAIRLDRSNTEAFF
-,TRBJ2-6,TRBV23-1,CASINRDEGANVLTF
-,TRBJ2-1,TRBV10-3,CAISEGTGLRNEQFF
-,TRBJ2-3,TRBV19,CASSIDLLSSTQYF
-,TRBJ2-7,TRBV11-2,CASSLAGRGYEQYF